The clone carrying this T cell receptor (beta chain) was seen just once. This specimen comes from a study of T cell responses to AZD1222 COVID-19 vaccine. Using immunoSEQ multiplex PCR, the repertoire was profiled, and TCRdb retains in-frame clones only, with some absent. The data contain over 100,000 clones, about 86% of them seen just once; the ten biggest clones take up more than 10%. The clonotype originates from an adult in good health. Sequences were derived from peripheral blood, sampled on day 0 of AZD1222 vaccination.

The CDR3 is CASSQGQGAFTGELFF. CDR3 coding DNA: TGTGCCAGCAGCCAAGGACAGGGGGCGTTTACCGGGGAGCTGTTTTTT. V usage is TRBV4-2 and J usage is TRBJ2-2; 10 nucleotides match TRBD1. The CDR3 length is 16 residues. With 1 base clipped from V and 5 bases from J, the junction kept 4 bases outside the gene matches. Germline CDR1 is LGHNA and CDR2 is YNFKEQ.